This T cell receptor beta chain is drawn from a study of T-cell reconstitution after alpha-beta-depleted transplantation in children. Germline CDR1 reads SGHVS; CDR2 reads FNYEAQ. The CDR3 extends over 14 amino acids. Between the trimmed V and J ends, which lost 3 bases and 8 bases, there was a span of 11 bases. Library preparation (for TCRbeta) was performed with unique molecular identifiers. TCRdb processed the PCR reads anew with MiXCR; each CDR3 protein has one entry. The data contain tens of thousands of distinct CDR3 sequences, 7.3% of them seen just once; the ten biggest clones take up less than 3%. This clonotype has ten or more counts.

The genes are TRBV7-6 and TRBJ1-6; D possibly corresponds to TRBD1 (5 bases). The sequencing here drew on PBMCs from the stem cell graft donor, taken from the stem cell graft. This TCR was recovered from a human donor who donated a stem cell graft to a child with acute lymphoblastic leukemia. The CDR3 DNA is TGTGCCAGCAGCTTCGCAGGGCCCGATTCACCCCTCCACTTT. Translated, it gives CASSFAGPDSPLHF.